This T cell receptor beta chain was sequenced during a study of shared clonotypes between healthy human individuals (TCRdb year 2020). Turning to the overall study: The cohort included a few men and a couple of women between 18 and 49 years of age. For each donor, CD4 naive and CD4 memory were each given three plates, CD8 naive was given two plates, and CD8 memory was given one plate. Blood TCR repertoires of about five healthy adults were deeply sequenced to estimate repertoire size and the extent of clonotype sharing between individuals. Different laboratories and diverse techniques were used to prepare libraries and sequence TCR repertoires, to increase sequencing depth and limit assay-specific biases. Per donor, leukapheresis produced somewhere between about 0.9 and 9.5 billion PBMCs.

This clone was counted only a few times. Its recognized antigen is unknown. One base away there is no much larger clone; base qualities are not given. Reading from cysteine to phenylalanine, the CDR3 counts 12 amino acids. Of all the DNA, just the CDR3 is kept, 36 bases in frame from base 1. The germline V gene encodes CDR1 MNHEY and CDR2 SMNVEV (reference sequence). Trimming accounts for 7 bases at V and 7 bases at J, while the number of junction bases matched to no gene is 3. Healthy HIV-negative adults with no recently reported acute infections or vaccinations were included as donors. Every donor was a Caucasian adult residing in Nashville, Tennessee, USA. CD4+ T cells were enriched by magnetic negative selection, after which naive cells were positively selected on CD45RA and the negative fraction was taken as the memory subset. After blood collection by leukapheresis, PBMCs were isolated using Ficoll-Histopaque density gradient centrifugation and then cryopreserved in the vapor phase of liquid nitrogen. Analytical flow cytometry was used to check the purity and quantity of each magnetically sorted T cell population. From each sorted fraction, genomic DNA was isolated and quantified by UV absorbance on a Nanodrop 2000c.

TCR CDR3 regions were amplified from genomic DNA by multiplex PCR using the deep immunoSEQ assay. Extracted genomic DNA from each cell subset was spread evenly across all wells of several immunoSEQ 96-well plates, with each plate serving as a replicate. For sorted subsets, approximately 0.2 ug of genomic DNA, equivalent to roughly 33,000 T cell genomes, went into each replicate PCR. Purified libraries were quantified with a Qubit 3.0 fluorometer, sized on a Bioanalyzer 2100, and re-quantified with the KAPA Library Quantification kit. A separate single-read 150-cycle Illumina NextSeq 550 flow cell was used to sequence each immunoSEQ 96-well plate. The study's processing was this. Because only junctional sequences without quality scores were contained in the immunoSEQ output, filtering matching that applied to full-length reads could not be performed. To assign V/J genes and CDR3, sequences were annotated against IMGT germline references using PyIR, a Python wrapper for IgBLAST v1.9. Reads with weak V/J assignments (E-value above 1e-6), missing CDR3, stop codons, out-of-frame junctions, or ambiguous translated residues were removed. V3J clonotypes were defined as sequences sharing an identical inferred V gene, J gene, and CDR3 amino acid sequence. The percentage overlap between two repertoires was calculated by dividing the number of shared unique clonotypes by the size of the smaller repertoire. RTK rarefaction, the Chao1 estimator, and Recon v2.1 estimates of unobserved clonotypes were used to assess repertoire richness. Generation probabilities for all TCRbeta clonotypes obtained by the gDNA method from several donors were computed using OLGA. The table was pulled from immuneACCESS by TCRdb, which kept in-frame rearrangements only. Such tables lose some clones; where checked, under half of the loss comes from unresolved V genes, and the rest has no known cause. From that table come the V and J calls and clone size; the DNA was used to work out D and trimming. The sample records about 1 million clones, about 75% of which are singletons. In total, the top ten clones hold about 1.5% of the sample.

The study at large found these results: When four donors were compared, the shared fraction of clonotypes was about 5.5% for naive CD4, 3.5% to 4% for naive CD8, 2.3% for memory CD4, and approximately 0.4% for memory CD8. Rarefaction of sorted-subset datasets indicated incomplete sequencing despite the large sequencing depth. Pairwise subsampling indicated that sequencing depth was expected to affect the degree of clonotype sharing among donors. Larger estimated clonotype richness was generally found for naive subsets than for memory subsets. Compared with non-shared clonotypes, clonotypes shared by all four sorted-subset donors had higher generation probabilities. Because the study included only a small number of donors, the genetic and exposure-history diversity represented was limited. Sampling was limited to blood, and TCR repertoires in tissue likely differ from TCR repertoires in blood.

The receptor chain draws on TRBV27 and TRBJ2-1, with TRBD2 matching 8 junction bases. The TCR originated in a man aged 18 to 35 in good health. The specimen sequenced was memory CD4+ T cells sorted from blood. The cell subset or site label of this sample denotes: CD45RA-negative fraction. The CDR3 region reads CASMSGRNEQFF. The bases read TGTGCCAGCATGAGCGGGAGAAATGAGCAGTTCTTC.